This is a list of T cell receptor beta chains from one sample in a study of T-cell reconstitution after alpha-beta-depleted transplantation in children. One entry per CDR3 protein, called by TCRdb with MiXCR from the PCR reads. Here the sample spans 450,000 to 600,000 distinct CDR3 sequences, around 19% being singletons. The specimen was PBMCs from the stem cell graft donor, collected from the stem cell graft. The receptors here all came from a human donor who donated a stem cell graft to a child with acute lymphoblastic leukemia. Both conserved end residues are part of each CDR3. D genes are given only for firm matches. Clone size is shown for a subset of rows, as once, few, many or a class of expanded clone.

D gene: .
J gene: TRBJ1-1
clone size: .
V gene: TRBV4-1
CDR3 protein: CASSQGPGNTEAFF
CDR3 DNA: TGCGCCAGCAGCCAAGGGCCGGGGAACACTGAAGCTTTCTTT

D gene: .
J gene: TRBJ2-7
clone size: few
V gene: TRBV27
CDR3 protein: CASSDAPSRVRNEQYF
CDR3 DNA: TGTGCCAGCAGTGACGCCCCATCCAGGGTCCGGAACGAGCAGTACTTC

D gene: .
J gene: TRBJ2-5
clone size: .
V gene: TRBV11-1
CDR3 protein: CASSPTGNTINF
CDR3 DNA: TGTGCCAGCAGCCCAACCGGGAATACCATAAACTTC

D gene: TRBD1
J gene: TRBJ1-3
clone size: .
V gene: TRBV5-6
CDR3 protein: CATSTGGFGNTIYF
CDR3 DNA: TGTGCCACCTCAACAGGGGGCTTTGGAAACACCATATATTTT

D gene: TRBD2
J gene: TRBJ2-7
clone size: .
V gene: TRBV20-1
CDR3 protein: CSAREGGGPYEQYF
CDR3 DNA: TGCAGTGCTAGAGAAGGCGGGGGACCCTACGAGCAGTACTTC

D gene: .
J gene: TRBJ1-2
clone size: .
V gene: TRBV3-1
CDR3 protein: CASSQGGQIYGYTF
CDR3 DNA: TGTGCCAGCAGCCAAGGAGGACAGATCTATGGCTACACCTTC

D gene: .
J gene: TRBJ1-5
clone size: .
V gene: TRBV6-1
CDR3 protein: CASGAAVDSNQPQHF
CDR3 DNA: TGTGCCAGCGGGGCGGCAGTCGATAGCAATCAGCCCCAGCATTTT

D gene: .
J gene: TRBJ1-1
clone size: .
V gene: TRBV29-1
CDR3 protein: CSVALLGALTEAFF
CDR3 DNA: TGCAGCGTTGCCCTCTTGGGGGCCCTGACTGAAGCTTTCTTT

D gene: TRBD2
J gene: TRBJ2-3
clone size: .
V gene: TRBV6-5
CDR3 protein: CASSYLAGVRPDTQYF
CDR3 DNA: TGTGCCAGCAGTTATTTAGCGGGAGTAAGGCCAGATACGCAGTATTTT

D gene: .
J gene: TRBJ1-1
clone size: .
V gene: TRBV20-1
CDR3 protein: CSVHSPFGTEAFF
CDR3 DNA: TGCAGTGTACATTCCCCTTTCGGCACTGAAGCTTTCTTT

D gene: .
J gene: TRBJ2-5
clone size: .
V gene: TRBV5-1
CDR3 protein: CASSRVPQGVEETQYF
CDR3 DNA: TGCGCCAGCAGCCGCGTTCCACAGGGAGTGGAAGAGACCCAGTACTTC

D gene: .
J gene: TRBJ2-2
clone size: few
V gene: TRBV5-1
CDR3 protein: CASSLTDTFYTGELFF
CDR3 DNA: TGCGCCAGCAGCTTGACGGACACCTTTTACACCGGGGAGCTGTTTTTT

D gene: TRBD2
J gene: TRBJ2-1
clone size: few
V gene: TRBV19
CDR3 protein: CASSIGLAGENEQFF
CDR3 DNA: TGTGCCAGTAGTATCGGACTAGCGGGAGAAAATGAGCAGTTCTTC

D gene: .
J gene: TRBJ2-5
clone size: .
V gene: TRBV6-5
CDR3 protein: CAIRTPQETQYF
CDR3 DNA: TGTGCCATTCGGACACCTCAAGAGACCCAGTACTTC

D gene: .
J gene: TRBJ1-6
clone size: few
V gene: TRBV21-1
CDR3 protein: CASSKGSPLHF
CDR3 DNA: TGTGCCAGCAGCAAAGGTTCACCCCTCCACTTT

D gene: TRBD1
J gene: TRBJ1-2
clone size: few
V gene: TRBV29-1
CDR3 protein: CSVVTADRVGGYTF
CDR3 DNA: TGCAGCGTTGTAACCGCGGACAGGGTTGGAGGCTACACCTTC

D gene: .
J gene: TRBJ1-1
clone size: few
V gene: TRBV7-3
CDR3 protein: CASSLRGGAAFF
CDR3 DNA: TGTGCCAGCAGCTTAAGAGGGGGGGCGGCTTTCTTT

D gene: TRBD2
J gene: TRBJ2-5
clone size: few
V gene: TRBV12-3/TRBV12-4
CDR3 protein: CASAMGIAGEETQYF
CDR3 DNA: TGTGCCAGCGCCATGGGGATAGCGGGGGAAGAGACCCAGTACTTC

D gene: .
J gene: TRBJ2-7
clone size: few
V gene: TRBV7-8
CDR3 protein: CASRIDRGWYEQYF
CDR3 DNA: TGTGCCAGCAGAATAGACAGAGGCTGGTACGAGCAGTACTTC

D gene: .
J gene: TRBJ1-5
clone size: .
V gene: TRBV18
CDR3 protein: CASSPEKYSNQPQHF
CDR3 DNA: TGTGCCAGCTCACCGGAGAAATATAGCAATCAGCCCCAGCATTTT

D gene: .
J gene: TRBJ2-2
clone size: .
V gene: TRBV7-9
CDR3 protein: CASSLGAGLNTGELFF
CDR3 DNA: TGTGCCAGCAGCTTAGGGGCGGGACTGAACACCGGGGAGCTGTTTTTT

D gene: TRBD2
J gene: TRBJ2-7
clone size: .
V gene: TRBV3-1
CDR3 protein: CASSQVRREGLEQYF
CDR3 DNA: TGTGCCAGCAGCCAAGTAAGGCGGGAGGGCCTCGAGCAGTACTTC

D gene: .
J gene: TRBJ1-2
clone size: .
V gene: TRBV30
CDR3 protein: CAWTSDRNYGYTF
CDR3 DNA: TGTGCCTGGACCTCGGACAGAAACTATGGCTACACCTTC

D gene: .
J gene: TRBJ1-1
clone size: few
V gene: TRBV5-5
CDR3 protein: CASSLMLTVNTEAFF
CDR3 DNA: TGTGCCAGCAGCTTGATGCTGACCGTGAACACTGAAGCTTTCTTT

D gene: .
J gene: TRBJ2-5
clone size: .
V gene: TRBV9
CDR3 protein: CASSANPRGETQYF
CDR3 DNA: TGTGCCAGCAGCGCAAACCCTCGAGGGGAGACCCAGTACTTC

D gene: .
J gene: TRBJ2-7
clone size: .
V gene: TRBV9
CDR3 protein: CASSALQAGEQYF
CDR3 DNA: TGTGCCAGCAGCGCCCTTCAAGCGGGCGAGCAGTACTTC

D gene: TRBD1
J gene: TRBJ1-1
clone size: .
V gene: TRBV5-1
CDR3 protein: CASSWTGPTAEAFF
CDR3 DNA: TGCGCCAGCAGCTGGACAGGGCCTACCGCTGAAGCTTTCTTT

D gene: TRBD1
J gene: TRBJ1-1
clone size: few
V gene: TRBV19
CDR3 protein: CASKTGSMNTEAFF
CDR3 DNA: TGTGCCAGCAAGACAGGGTCCATGAACACTGAAGCTTTCTTT

D gene: .
J gene: TRBJ2-2
clone size: .
V gene: TRBV3-1
CDR3 protein: CASSQWAEGVTGELFF
CDR3 DNA: TGTGCCAGCAGCCAATGGGCGGAGGGGGTAACCGGGGAGCTGTTTTTT

D gene: .
J gene: TRBJ1-1
clone size: .
V gene: TRBV18
CDR3 protein: CASSTLGRAFF
CDR3 DNA: TGTGCCAGCTCTACCCTGGGGCGCGCTTTCTTT

D gene: TRBD1
J gene: TRBJ2-1
clone size: few
V gene: TRBV11-2
CDR3 protein: CASSSRDRGMGNEQFF
CDR3 DNA: TGTGCCAGCAGCTCCCGAGACAGGGGAATGGGTAATGAGCAGTTCTTC

D gene: TRBD1
J gene: TRBJ1-2
clone size: few
V gene: TRBV28
CDR3 protein: CASSLTGGRGGYTF
CDR3 DNA: TGTGCCAGCAGTTTAACAGGGGGCAGGGGTGGCTACACCTTC

D gene: .
J gene: TRBJ2-2
clone size: few
V gene: TRBV5-1
CDR3 protein: CASSLLQVATGELFF
CDR3 DNA: TGCGCCAGCAGCTTACTACAGGTGGCCACCGGGGAGCTGTTTTTT

D gene: .
J gene: TRBJ2-1
clone size: few
V gene: TRBV5-1
CDR3 protein: CASSSWTERNEQFF
CDR3 DNA: TGCGCCAGCAGCTCCTGGACCGAAAGGAATGAGCAGTTCTTC

D gene: TRBD2
J gene: TRBJ2-1
clone size: few
V gene: TRBV5-1
CDR3 protein: CASSLEMATSFYNEQFF
CDR3 DNA: TGCGCCAGCAGCTTGGAAATGGCGACTAGCTTCTACAATGAGCAGTTCTTC

D gene: .
J gene: TRBJ2-3
clone size: .
V gene: TRBV6-1
CDR3 protein: CAAYSRAGVTDTQYF
CDR3 DNA: TGTGCCGCCTATTCGCGGGCCGGTGTCACAGATACGCAGTATTTT

D gene: .
J gene: TRBJ2-3
clone size: few
V gene: TRBV6-4
CDR3 protein: CASSDSPGRRGTQYF
CDR3 DNA: TGTGCCAGCAGTGACTCTCCGGGGAGAAGGGGTACGCAGTATTTT

D gene: .
J gene: TRBJ2-3
clone size: .
V gene: TRBV18
CDR3 protein: CASSPTSSSTDTQYF
CDR3 DNA: TGTGCCAGCTCACCAACCTCGTCTAGTACAGATACGCAGTATTTT

D gene: TRBD2
J gene: TRBJ2-7
clone size: .
V gene: TRBV7-6
CDR3 protein: CASSPTSGSPYEQYF
CDR3 DNA: TGTGCCAGCAGCCCGACTAGCGGGAGCCCCTACGAGCAGTACTTC

D gene: TRBD1
J gene: TRBJ1-2
clone size: .
V gene: TRBV5-6
CDR3 protein: CASSLGTGEDF
CDR3 DNA: TGTGCCAGCAGCTTGGGGACAGGAGAAGACTTC

D gene: TRBD2
J gene: TRBJ2-3
clone size: .
V gene: TRBV4-1
CDR3 protein: CASSSPGTTFRTDTQYF
CDR3 DNA: TGCGCCAGCAGCTCCCCGGGGACTACCTTTCGCACAGATACGCAGTATTTT

D gene: TRBD1
J gene: TRBJ2-7
clone size: many
V gene: TRBV5-1
CDR3 protein: CASSLYRGSYEQYF
CDR3 DNA: TGTGCCAGCAGCTTATACAGGGGATCCTACGAGCAGTACTTC

D gene: TRBD2
J gene: TRBJ2-3
clone size: .
V gene: TRBV7-8
CDR3 protein: CASAAGGSADTQYF
CDR3 DNA: TGTGCCAGCGCAGCCGGCGGGAGCGCAGATACGCAGTATTTT

D gene: .
J gene: TRBJ2-5
clone size: .
V gene: TRBV3-1
CDR3 protein: CASSQGRGPQETQYF
CDR3 DNA: TGTGCCAGCAGCCAAGGTCGGGGGCCTCAAGAGACCCAGTACTTC

D gene: TRBD1
J gene: TRBJ1-4
clone size: .
V gene: TRBV12-3/TRBV12-4
CDR3 protein: CASSWTGGGEKLFF
CDR3 DNA: TGTGCCAGCAGTTGGACAGGGGGAGGTGAAAAACTGTTTTTT

D gene: .
J gene: TRBJ1-1
clone size: few
V gene: TRBV19
CDR3 protein: CASTRVREWDTEAFF
CDR3 DNA: TGTGCCAGTACGAGGGTGAGGGAGTGGGACACTGAAGCTTTCTTT

D gene: TRBD1
J gene: TRBJ2-7
clone size: few
V gene: TRBV6-1
CDR3 protein: CASIRGLNEQYF
CDR3 DNA: TGTGCCAGCATCAGGGGGCTCAACGAGCAGTACTTC

D gene: TRBD2
J gene: TRBJ2-1
clone size: .
V gene: TRBV20-1
CDR3 protein: CSANHLAGGGSYNEQFF
CDR3 DNA: TGCAGTGCTAACCATCTAGCGGGAGGGGGTTCCTACAATGAGCAGTTCTTC

D gene: .
J gene: TRBJ1-3
clone size: few
V gene: TRBV15
CDR3 protein: CATGGGLSGNTIYF
CDR3 DNA: TGTGCCACCGGAGGAGGGCTCTCTGGAAACACCATATATTTT

D gene: .
J gene: TRBJ2-2
clone size: .
V gene: TRBV11-2
CDR3 protein: CASSYRGTGELFF
CDR3 DNA: TGTGCCAGCAGCTATAGGGGCACCGGGGAGCTGTTTTTT

D gene: .
J gene: TRBJ2-1
clone size: .
V gene: TRBV12-3/TRBV12-4
CDR3 protein: CASTLGGKNEQFF
CDR3 DNA: TGTGCCAGCACCTTAGGGGGTAAGAATGAGCAGTTCTTC

D gene: .
J gene: TRBJ2-7
clone size: .
V gene: TRBV7-8
CDR3 protein: CASSLSTSGFAPNEQYF
CDR3 DNA: TGTGCCAGCAGCTTGAGTACCAGCGGGTTCGCCCCCAACGAGCAGTACTTC

D gene: .
J gene: TRBJ1-1
clone size: few
V gene: TRBV19
CDR3 protein: CASSMAANTEAFF
CDR3 DNA: TGTGCCAGTAGTATGGCAGCTAACACTGAAGCTTTCTTT

D gene: .
J gene: TRBJ1-4
clone size: few
V gene: TRBV20-1
CDR3 protein: CSAPFWGANEKLFF
CDR3 DNA: TGCAGTGCCCCCTTTTGGGGTGCTAATGAAAAACTGTTTTTT

D gene: .
J gene: TRBJ1-2
clone size: .
V gene: TRBV7-9
CDR3 protein: CASTRDSEFYGYTF
CDR3 DNA: TGTGCCAGCACACGAGATTCGGAATTCTATGGCTACACCTTC

D gene: .
J gene: TRBJ1-2
clone size: .
V gene: TRBV6-5
CDR3 protein: CASSYSSRGFDGYTF
CDR3 DNA: TGTGCCAGCAGTTACTCCAGCAGGGGTTTTGACGGCTACACCTTC